Below, 31 T cell receptor beta chains from the same sample are listed, as sequenced in a study of CD8 T cells in Susac syndrome. Random hexamers were used to reverse transcribe an amount of about 0.45 to 1 ug RNA. TCRdb independently ran MiXCR on the immunoSEQ multiplex PCR reads; one entry per CDR3 protein. The sample lists 95,000 to 150,000 distinct CDR3 sequences; nearly 96% were seen once. Input material: CD4+ T cells from PBMCs. The receptors here all came from a human donor with Susac syndrome.

The genes are TRBV12-3 or TRBV12-4 and TRBJ1-5, with a weak D call TRBD1 (6 bases). With 3 bases removed from V and 5 bases from J, the gap between germline ends came to 11 bases. The CDR3 consists of 14 residues. As DNA, the CDR3 is TGTGCCAGCAGTTTGAACAGGGAATATCAGCCCCAGCATTTT. It yields the protein CASSLNREYQPQHF.

The CDR3: CASSFGTAGWYNEQFF. CDR3 coding DNA: TGTGCCAGCAGTTTTGGTACTGCGGGTTGGTACAATGAGCAGTTCTTC. The V gene is TRBV28, the J gene TRBJ2-1, with a tentative D call TRBD2 (5 bases). V shed 3 bases and J shed 4 bases, with 16 bases lying between them. CDR3 length: 16 amino acids. Germline CDR1 MDHEN, CDR2 SYDVKM.

The rearrangement uses TRBV20-1 and TRBJ1-1; 9 bases agree with TRBD1. The germline gives CDR1 DFQATT, CDR2 SNEGSKA (reference sequence). This CDR3 has 13 residues. V trimming: 6 bases; J trimming: 4 bases; junction bases outside the gene matches: 6. CDR3: CSAVGQGITEAFF. The CDR3 nucleotides are TGCAGTGCCGTCGGACAGGGGATCACTGAAGCTTTCTTT.

The CDR3 loop is CAFRHQYNEQFF. In DNA form, the CDR3 reads TGTGCCTTTCGACACCAATACAATGAGCAGTTCTTC. The chain employs TRBV30 and TRBJ2-1, with no clear D. There are 12 residues in the CDR3. Trimming shortened V by 7 bases and J by 4 bases, and 11 bases separated the two germline ends. From germline, CDR1 is GTSNPN and CDR2 SVGIG (reference sequence).

The sample holds one count of this clonotype. The V call is TRBV2, the J call TRBJ1-1, with 8 bases lining up with TRBD1. CDR1 is SNHLY, CDR2 FYNNEI, per germline. The CDR3 spans 13 residues. V was clipped by 7 bases and J by 10 bases; unmatched bases: 11. Here the CDR3 DNA reads TGTGCCAGCAATCCTCAGGGGGCTTACGGAGCTTTCTTT. Translated: CASNPQGAYGAFF. Full variable domain (remainder filled in from reference TRBV2 and TRBJ1-1): EPEVTQTPSHQVTQMGQEVILRCVPISNHLYFYWYRQILGQKVEFLVSFYNNEISEKSEIFDDQFSVERPDGSNFTLKIRSTKLEDSAMYFCASNPQGAYGAFFGQGTRLTVV.

The rearrangement uses TRBV29-1 and TRBJ2-3; D tentatively reads TRBD1 or TRBD2 (5 bases each). V dropped 6 bases and J dropped 3 bases, with 13 bases sitting between them. Germline lookup yields CDR1 SQVTM and CDR2 ANQGSEA. This CDR3 contains 13 residues. Here the CDR3 reads CSVDGTKTDTQYF. The CDR3, as DNA: TGCAGCGTCGACGGGACCAAGACAGATACGCAGTATTTT.

This clonotype appeared a few times. The V call is TRBV5-1, the J call TRBJ2-1; D might be TRBD2 (5 bases). Germline-derived CDR1 and CDR2 are SGHRS and YFSETQ. The CDR3 runs to 16 residues. V lost 0 bases, J lost 2 bases, and 12 bases lay in between. DNA for the CDR3: TGCGCCAGCAGCTTGGGAGGGAGTATACCCTACAATGAGCAGTTCTTC. It is translated as CASSLGGSIPYNEQFF.

The J gene is TRBJ1-5, the V gene TRBV6-5, with 7 bases aligning to TRBD1. The CDR3 consists of 15 residues. Losses at the gene ends were 10 bases for V and 2 bases for J; bases not matched to a gene: 11. CDR1 and CDR2 (germline): MNHEY, SVGAGI. CDR3 amino acids: CATGPTGKGNQPQHF. CDR3 coding DNA: TGTGCCACTGGACCGACAGGGAAGGGCAATCAGCCCCAGCATTTT.

This rearrangement joins TRBV7-3 to TRBJ1-1; 8 nucleotides agree with TRBD1. The CDR3 spans 16 residues. Germline V gene data show CDR1 as SGHTA and CDR2 as FQGTGA. V shed 2 bases and J 1 base; nucleotides not matched to a gene: 6. CDR3 in DNA: TGTGCCAGCAGCTTATCGCGACAGGGGCGGAACACTGAAGCTTTCTTT. Protein: CASSLSRQGRNTEAFF. Looking up the rest from reference TRBV7-3 and TRBJ1-1 gives the full variable domain: GAGVSQTPSNKVTEKGKYVELRCDPISGHTALYWYRQSLGQGPEFLIYFQGTGAADDSGLPNDRFFAVRPEGSVSTLKIQRTERGDSAVYLCASSLSRQGRNTEAFFGQGTRLTVV.

V and J are TRBV7-9 and TRBJ1-2; 8 nucleotides agree with TRBD1. Germline CDR1 reads SEHNR; CDR2 reads FQNEAQ (reference sequence). Trimming removed 5 bases from V and 7 bases from J; junction bases left unmatched: 6. This CDR3 is 13 amino acids long. CDR3 DNA sequence: TGTGCCAGCAGCCTGGACAGGGCGGGTGGCTACACCTTC. Translated, it gives CASSLDRAGGYTF.

The genes are TRBV30 and TRBJ1-1; D might be TRBD1 (5 bases). CDR3 size: 13 residues. Looked up from germline, CDR1 is GTSNPN and CDR2 is SVGIG (reference sequence). V lost 4 bases and J lost 5, with 14 bases in between. CDR3: CAWTKEGPTEAFF. The CDR3 nucleotides read TGTGCCTGGACGAAAGAGGGGCCAACTGAAGCTTTCTTT.

This chain joins TRBV20-1 and TRBJ2-7, with TRBD2 matching over 10 bases. This CDR3 is built from 11 residues. The V gene end was trimmed by 8 bases and the J gene end by 3 bases; junction bases not matched to a gene: 1. Germline V CDR1 and CDR2: DFQATT, SNEGSKA (reference sequence). The CDR3 spells CSLAGVYEQYF. As DNA, the CDR3 is TGCAGTCTAGCGGGAGTCTACGAGCAGTACTTC.

This clonotype was picked up a small number of times. The V call is TRBV18, the J call TRBJ1-5, with no clear D. This CDR3 comprises 16 residues. The V gene lost 0 bases and the J gene lost 0 bases, with 9 bases spanning the gap. Germline assignment: CDR1 KGHSH and CDR2 LQKENI. This CDR3 reads CASSPPTGYSNQPQHF. CDR3 sequence (DNA): TGTGCCAGCTCACCACCTACCGGGTATAGCAATCAGCCCCAGCATTTT.

V gene TRBV7-2 combines with J gene TRBJ1-2; D gene unclear. V lost 4 bases and J 6 bases, leaving 18 bases between the germline ends. This CDR3 is built from 15 residues. Germline V gene data show CDR1 as SGHTA and CDR2 as FQGNSA. CDR3 sequence: CASSSSRFPRDGYTF. For the CDR3, the DNA is TGTGCCAGCAGCTCGAGTAGGTTCCCTCGGGATGGCTACACCTTC. The complete variable domain, with remaining parts taken from reference TRBV7-2 and TRBJ1-2, reads GAGVSQSPSNKVTEKGKDVELRCDPISGHTALYWYRQSLGQGLEFLIYFQGNSAPDKSGLPSDRFSAERTGGSVSTLTIQRTQQEDSAVYLCASSSSRFPRDGYTFGSGTRLTVV.

This rearrangement joins TRBV25-1 to TRBJ1-5; D gene uncertain. This CDR3 is built from 13 residues. Germline V gene data show CDR1 as MGHDK and CDR2 as SYGVNS. The V and J ends lost 4 bases and 7 bases respectively, with 11 bases between them. This chain's CDR3 is CASSVGLNQPQHF. CDR3 DNA sequence: TGTGCCAGCAGTGTAGGGTTGAACCAGCCCCAGCATTTT.

The chain joins TRBV11-2 to TRBJ2-5; no clear D gene. Trimming cost V 1 base and J 0 bases, with 12 bases left between them. The CDR3 extends over 16 amino acids. Germline assignment: CDR1 SGHAT and CDR2 FQNNGV. CDR3 loop: CASSLVVYHHQETQYF. The CDR3 DNA sequence: TGTGCCAGCAGCTTAGTGGTCTATCACCACCAAGAGACCCAGTACTTC.

V and J are TRBV6-6 and TRBJ1-2; 10 bases map to TRBD1. Germline CDR1 and CDR2: MNHNY and SVGAGI (reference sequence). The CDR3 runs to 15 residues. The V gene end was trimmed by 11 bases and the J gene end by 3 bases; junction bases not matched to a gene: 12. The CDR3 loop reads CAGKPGTGVYYGYTF. Written as DNA, the CDR3 is TGTGCCGGGAAACCGGGGACAGGGGTGTACTATGGCTACACCTTC.

This clonotype appeared a single time. V gene TRBV6-6 combines with J gene TRBJ2-3, with 8 bases matching TRBD2. CDR1 and CDR2 (germline): MNHNY, SVGAGI (reference sequence). The length of the CDR3 is 14 residues. V dropped 7 bases and J dropped 4; count of bases not matched to a gene: 7. For the CDR3, the DNA is TGTGCCAGCAACCCAGCGGGAGTCGCAGATACGCAGTATTTT. Protein product: CASNPAGVADTQYF.

V is TRBV9 and J is TRBJ1-1; D not certain. The length of the CDR3 is 14 residues. Trimming took off 0 bases at V and 6 bases at J, with 12 bases between the two ends. Germline values: CDR1 SGDLS, CDR2 YYNGEE. The CDR3 is CASSVGSKGAEAFF. CDR3 DNA sequence: TGTGCCAGCAGCGTAGGATCTAAAGGAGCTGAAGCTTTCTTT. Full variable domain (remainder filled in from reference TRBV9 and TRBJ1-1): DSGVTQTPKHLITATGQRVTLRCSPRSGDLSVYWYQQSLDQGLQFLIQYYNGEERAKGNILERFSAQQFPDLHSELNLSSLELGDSALYFCASSVGSKGAEAFFGQGTRLTVV.

The chain joins TRBV5-6 to TRBJ1-1, with D unclear. Germline values: CDR1 SGHDT, CDR2 YYEEEE. There are 14 residues in the CDR3. The V end lost 1 base, the J end lost 2 bases, and 9 bases lay between the germline ends. For the CDR3, the DNA is TGTGCCAGCAGCTTGACAGAACGAAACACTGAAGCTTTCTTT. Translating it yields CASSLTERNTEAFF.

The CDR3 loop is CASSPEGRDPYEQYF. The CDR3, as DNA: TGCGCCAGCAGCCCTGAGGGAAGGGATCCCTACGAGCAGTACTTC. The chain carries TRBV23-1 and TRBJ2-7, with D perhaps TRBD2 (5 bases). TRBV23-1 counts as an open reading frame of uncertain function. CDR3 length: 15 amino acids. V was shortened by 6 bases and J by 2 bases, with 17 bases between the two germline ends.

This chain joins TRBV5-1 and TRBJ1-5, with TRBD1 matching over 8 bases. After removal of 0 bases from V and 7 bases from J, the junction contained 6 bases not matched to a gene. CDR1 is SGHRS, CDR2 YFSETQ, per germline. This CDR3 is built from 15 residues. This CDR3 reads CASSLDPGGVQPQHF. Here the CDR3 DNA reads TGCGCCAGCAGCTTGGATCCAGGGGGCGTACAGCCCCAGCATTTT.

The rearrangement links TRBV11-2 to TRBJ2-3, with D hard to call. With 6 bases removed from V and 5 bases from J, the gap between germline ends came to 21 bases. The CDR3 contains 16 residues. In germline, CDR1 is SGHAT, CDR2 FQNNGV. The CDR3 bases are TGTGCCAGCAGTACCCGACTTAGTAAAACTGGAGATACGCAGTATTTT. Translating it yields CASSTRLSKTGDTQYF.

This chain joins TRBV20-1 and TRBJ2-7; TRBD1 agrees at 11 bases. The V gene end was trimmed by 3 bases and the J gene end by 4 bases; junction bases not matched to a gene: 5. Germline-derived CDR1 and CDR2 are DFQATT and SNEGSKA (reference sequence). CDR3 length: 14 amino acids. The CDR3 protein is CSARGDRGGYEQYF. DNA for the CDR3: TGCAGTGCTAGGGGGGACAGGGGGGGTTACGAGCAGTACTTC.

The rearrangement uses TRBV7-8 and TRBJ2-2, with D perhaps given as TRBD1 or TRBD2 (5 bases each). The CDR3 is made up of 14 amino acids. Trimming pared 3 bases from V and 6 bases from J, leaving 11 bases between. Germline V gene data show CDR1 as SGHVS and CDR2 as FQNEAQ. CDR3 nucleotides: TGTGCCAGCAGCTTCCAGGGAGTACCCGGGGAGCTGTTTTTT. Amino acid sequence: CASSFQGVPGELFF.

J is TRBJ2-2 and V is TRBV29-1; D gene unclear. Trimming cost V 4 bases and J 2 bases, with 11 bases left between them. Germline V CDR1 and CDR2: SQVTM, ANQGSEA. The CDR3 contains 14 residues. The CDR3 protein is CSVAANLNTGELFF. The CDR3 region has the DNA TGCAGCGTTGCGGCAAACCTTAACACCGGGGAGCTGTTTTTT.

The J gene is TRBJ2-2, the V gene TRBV7-9; perhaps TRBD2 as D (6 bases). The CDR3 loop spans 15 amino acids. V was shortened by 0 bases and J by 5 bases, with 10 bases between the two germline ends. Germline values: CDR1 SEHNR, CDR2 FQNEAQ (reference sequence). The CDR3: CASSLAPRGTGELFF. The CDR3 bases are TGTGCCAGCAGCTTAGCGCCACGGGGGACCGGGGAGCTGTTTTTT. The full variable domain, in which reference TRBV7-9 and TRBJ2-2 provide the parts outside the CDR3, is DTGVSQNPRHKITKRGQNVTFRCDPISEHNRLYWYRQTLGQGPEFLTYFQNEAQLEKSRLLSDRFSAERPKGSFSTLEIQRTEQGDSAMYLCASSLAPRGTGELFFGEGSRLTVL.

This CDR3 reads CASRQQVTGELFF. The DNA for the CDR3 is TGTGCCAGCAGACAACAGGTTACCGGGGAGCTGTTTTTT. V usage is TRBV14 and J usage is TRBJ2-2; D is perhaps TRBD1 (5 bases). V lost 6 bases, J lost 5 bases, and 10 bases lay in between. Germline assignment: CDR1 SGHDN and CDR2 FVKESK. The CDR3 spans 13 residues.

The rearrangement uses TRBV27 and TRBJ1-1; D not resolved. This CDR3 has 14 amino acids. Trimming took off 2 bases at V and 0 bases at J, with 7 bases between the two ends. Germline V lookup: CDR1 MNHEY, CDR2 SMNVEV (reference sequence). CDR3 residues: CASSLHKVNTEAFF. In DNA form, the CDR3 reads TGTGCCAGCAGTTTACACAAGGTGAACACTGAAGCTTTCTTT.

The chain couples TRBV6-6 to TRBJ2-7; the match to TRBD2 covers 7 bases. Germline loops: CDR1 MNHNY, CDR2 SVGAGI (reference sequence). The junction had 6 bases not matched to a gene; V was cut back by 6 bases and J by 4 bases. The CDR3 spans 13 residues. The CDR3 sequence is CASSPKRGYEQYF. The CDR3 DNA sequence: TGTGCCAGCAGCCCCAAGCGGGGTTACGAGCAGTACTTC.

The V gene is TRBV29-1, the J gene TRBJ1-1; TRBD1 is a possible D gene (6 bases). With 6 bases removed from V and 11 bases from J, the gap between germline ends came to 19 bases. Germline-derived CDR1 and CDR2 are SQVTM and ANQGSEA. The length of the CDR3 is 12 residues. The CDR3 region has the DNA TGCAGCGTCGGAGGGGGGGGTCGGTGGGCTTTCTTT. Encoded protein: CSVGGGGRWAFF.